This T cell receptor beta chain was found in a study of T cell changes during pregnancy in multiple sclerosis. TCRdb's table, derived via immunoSEQ multiplex PCR, lists solely in-frame clones and lacks some. The sample carries roughly 110,000 clones, 75% to 95% recorded once. This CDR3 region has 17 residues. The germline gives CDR1 SGHRS, CDR2 YFSETQ. J gave up 6 bases and V 2 bases, and 9 bases lay outside the gene matches. This sequence joins TRBV5-1 and TRBJ2-2; 11 bases agree with TRBD2. The sequencing used peripheral blood, collected before pregnancy. This TCR was sampled from a female donor with multiple sclerosis, enrolled in a pregnancy study. The CDR3 protein is CASSFYSGLADAGELFF. The CDR3 DNA reads as TGCGCCAGCAGCTTTTATTCGGGACTAGCGGACGCCGGGGAGCTGTTTTTT.